A single sample is the source of the 18 T cell receptor beta chains below, sequenced in a study of PD-L1 blockade in urothelial cancer. Time point noted: peripheral blood 6 weeks after treatment start. Measured with immunoSEQ multiplex PCR; TCRdb has only the in-frame clones, and not every one. The table shows more than 60,000 clones, with roughly 86% occurring only once. Sequenced here: PBMCs, sampled around atezolizumab (anti-PD-L1) treatment. These TCRs come from a man in his sixties with urothelial cancer.

The chain uses TRBV9 and TRBJ2-1; tentative D call: TRBD2 (5 bases). This CDR3 is built from 16 residues. Germline values: CDR1 SGDLS, CDR2 YYNGEE. Trimming took off 0 bases at V and 3 bases at J, with 13 bases between the two ends. The CDR3 spells CASSVGYGGIYNEQFF. In DNA form, the CDR3 reads TGTGCCAGCAGCGTAGGTTATGGAGGAATCTACAATGAGCAGTTCTTC. Variable domain in full (rest from reference TRBV9 and TRBJ2-1): DSGVTQTPKHLITATGQRVTLRCSPRSGDLSVYWYQQSLDQGLQFLIQYYNGEERAKGNILERFSAQQFPDLHSELNLSSLELGDSALYFCASSVGYGGIYNEQFFGPGTRLTVL.

The chain employs TRBV15 and TRBJ1-1; the D is unclear. There are 11 residues in the CDR3. Germline V gene sequence: CDR1 LNHNV, CDR2 YYDKDF (reference sequence). Trimming stripped 5 bases from V and 6 bases from J, with 7 bases between. CDR3 loop: CATSRGPEAFF. The CDR3 DNA sequence: TGTGCCACCAGCCGAGGGCCTGAAGCTTTCTTT.

The chain uses TRBV9 and TRBJ1-1; D perhaps matches TRBD1 (6 bases). This CDR3 spans 15 amino acids. Trimming cost V 3 bases and J 5 bases, with 17 bases left between them. In germline, CDR1 is SGDLS, CDR2 YYNGEE. The DNA of the CDR3 is TGTGCCAGCAGCGCCCAAGACCAGGGGCGGACTGAAGCTTTCTTT. Protein sequence: CASSAQDQGRTEAFF.

The chain links TRBV29-1 to TRBJ1-5; 7 nucleotides align to TRBD1. The germline CDR1 and CDR2 sequences are SQVTM and ANQGSEA. CDR3 size: 16 residues. The junction had 11 bases not matched to a gene; V was cut back by 6 bases and J by 0 bases. CDR3: CSVQFLDRDSNQPQHF. CDR3 bases: TGCAGCGTCCAATTTCTAGACAGGGATAGCAATCAGCCCCAGCATTTT.

The rearrangement joins TRBV12-1 to TRBJ2-7; whether TRBD2, the table's D call, matches the DNA was not checked. TRBV12-1 is classified as a pseudogene. This CDR3 region has 18 residues. CDR3: CASSQDRGPSGRSYEQYF. Here the CDR3 DNA reads TGTGCCAGCAGCCAGGACAGGGGGCCTAGCGGGAGATCCTACGAGCAGTACTTC.

V and J are TRBV30 and TRBJ2-7; tentatively, D is TRBD1 (5 bases). Germline V gene sequence: CDR1 GTSNPN, CDR2 SVGIG (reference sequence). The V gene lost 5 bases and the J gene lost 5 bases, with 10 bases spanning the gap. This CDR3 has 11 amino acids. The CDR3 protein is CAWSGYHEQYF. CDR3 DNA: TGTGCCTGGTCAGGGTACCACGAGCAGTACTTC.

The chain employs TRBV10-2 and TRBJ2-1; 8 bases match TRBD2. CDR1 WSHSY and CDR2 SAAADI come from the germline V gene. J lost 1 base, V lost 3 bases, and 8 bases had no gene match. This CDR3 is built from 17 residues. The CDR3 loop reads CASSDPSGGLSYNEQFF. CDR3 nucleotides: TGCGCCAGCAGTGACCCCAGCGGGGGTCTATCCTACAATGAGCAGTTCTTC.

The chain uses TRBV6-4 and TRBJ2-6, with TRBD1 identical over 11 bases. The CDR3 has 16 amino acids. Germline assignment: CDR1 MRHNA and CDR2 SNTAGT. V lost 4 bases, J lost 2 bases, and 1 base stayed unmatched. The CDR3 sequence: CASSGTGGAGANVLTF. In nucleotides, the CDR3 is TGTGCCAGCAGTGGGACAGGGGGCGCTGGGGCCAACGTCCTGACTTTC.

This sequence joins TRBV29-1 and TRBJ1-1; D is uncertain. This CDR3 region has 12 residues. Trimming removed 8 bases at V and 11 bases at J, with 21 bases between. Germline CDR1 reads SQVTM; CDR2 reads ANQGSEA. For the CDR3, the DNA is TGCAGCACCTCAACGGAGGGCCTTAGGGCTTTCTTT. Protein sequence: CSTSTEGLRAFF.

This rearrangement joins TRBV30 to TRBJ2-5; the match to TRBD1 covers 8 bases. The trim removed 1 base at V and 7 bases at J, leaving 11 bases unmatched. Germline CDR1 is GTSNPN and CDR2 is SVGIG (reference sequence). The CDR3 consists of 15 residues. The DNA for the CDR3 is TGTGCCTGGAGTGCTGGACAGGGTTTCGACGGGACCCAGTACTTC. It specifies CAWSAGQGFDGTQYF.

The chain has TRBV6-1 and TRBJ2-7, with D unresolved. CDR3 length equals 16 residues. Germline lookup yields CDR1 MNHNS and CDR2 SASEGT. Trimming left V 2 bases short and J 0 bases short, with 14 bases between. Here the CDR3 reads CASSERVNKISYEQYF. The CDR3, as DNA: TGTGCCAGCAGTGAACGTGTAAACAAAATCTCCTACGAGCAGTACTTC.

This chain connects TRBV10-3 to TRBJ2-1; TRBD2 matches at 7 bases. Germline V CDR1 and CDR2: ENHRY, SYGVKD. The CDR3 contains 14 residues. V was pared by 7 bases and J by 4 bases, with 7 bases of the junction left unmatched. CDR3 amino acids: CAIMVASGYNEQFF. The CDR3 DNA is TGTGCCATCATGGTGGCTAGCGGATACAATGAGCAGTTCTTC.

This clone was recorded only once. This chain uses TRBV29-1 with TRBJ2-1, with D perhaps TRBD2 (5 bases). The CDR3 totals 16 residues. Germline V CDR1 and CDR2: SQVTM, ANQGSEA. Trimming took 4 bases from V and 3 from J, leaving 19 bases between them. This CDR3 is CSVAFDLTGNYNEQFF. The DNA of the CDR3 is TGCAGCGTTGCGTTTGATTTGACGGGGAACTACAATGAGCAGTTCTTC.

The gene calls are TRBV28 and TRBJ2-7, with D maybe TRBD1 (6 bases). CDR1 is MDHEN and CDR2 is SYDVKM in the germline V gene. The ends were cut back, 4 bases at V and 2 bases at J, with 9 bases in the middle. The CDR3 extends over 13 amino acids. CDR3 loop: CASSSRTAYEQYF. The CDR3 DNA sequence: TGTGCCAGCAGTTCCAGGACAGCCTACGAGCAGTACTTC. Variable domain in full (rest from reference TRBV28 and TRBJ2-7): DVKVTQSSRYLVKRTGEKVFLECVQDMDHENMFWYRQDPGLGLRLIYFSYDVKMKEKGDIPEGYSVSREKKERFSLILESASTNQTSMYLCASSSRTAYEQYFGPGTRLTVT.

V gene TRBV30 combines with J gene TRBJ2-3; 10 bases agree with TRBD2. V lost 2 bases to trimming and J lost 3 bases; unmatched junction nucleotides: 11. The CDR3 totals 17 residues. Germline V CDR1 and CDR2: GTSNPN, SVGIG (reference sequence). DNA for the CDR3: TGTGCCTGGAGTCGGCTAGCGGGAGTTGGTGGGACAGATACGCAGTATTTT. Encoded protein: CAWSRLAGVGGTDTQYF.

This clone is a singleton in its sample. The chain is built from TRBV2 and TRBJ1-5; perhaps TRBD1 as D (6 bases). The CDR3 totals 13 residues. Between the trimmed V and J ends, which lost 6 bases and 6 bases, there was a span of 12 bases. In germline, CDR1 is SNHLY, CDR2 FYNNEI. The CDR3 DNA sequence: TGTGCCAGCAGAGTAACAGGGCTTCAGCCCCAGCATTTT. Amino acid sequence: CASRVTGLQPQHF.

The V gene is TRBV7-4, the J gene TRBJ1-5; 7 positions match TRBD1. The CDR3 runs 18 residues. Germline values: CDR1 SGHVT, CDR2 SQSDAQ. The trim removed 6 bases at V and 0 bases at J, leaving 14 bases unmatched. The CDR3 loop reads CASRAPLTTGNSNQPQHF. CDR3 sequence (DNA): TGTGCCAGCAGAGCCCCCCTAACGACAGGGAATAGCAATCAGCCCCAGCATTTT.

The chain carries TRBV15 and TRBJ1-3; D is uncertain. Trimming took off 0 bases at V and 2 bases at J, with 14 bases between the two ends. Germline V CDR1 and CDR2: LNHNV, YYDKDF (reference sequence). This CDR3 is built from 17 residues. The CDR3 is CATSRDVGRTAGNTIYF. For the CDR3, the DNA is TGTGCCACCAGCAGAGATGTAGGCAGGACTGCTGGAAACACCATATATTTT.